These T cell receptor beta chains were read from a single sample in a study of blood T cell repertoires in COVID-19. Clones were sequenced by immunoSEQ multiplex PCR, and TCRdb holds only the in-frame ones, with some missing. The sample records some 180,000 clones, approximately 80% being singletons. The sequenced sample consisted of peripheral blood. The receptors shown here come from a woman aged 40 to 50 with COVID-19, enrolled during active disease. CDR3s include the opening cysteine and the closing phenylalanine or tryptophan. The D gene is left open where the match is weak. Only some rows state a clone size, as once, few, many or a class for expanded clones.

clone_size,j_call,d_call,v_call,cdr3_length,cdr3_nt,cdr3_aa
-,TRBJ2-5,TRBD2,TRBV29-1,14,TGCAGCGTTGATCCAGCGGGAGTCCTTGAGACCCAGTACTTC,CSVDPAGVLETQYF
-,TRBJ2-7,TRBD1,TRBV6-6,15,TGTGCCAGCAGGACACCGGGACAGGGGAGCTACGAGCAGTACTTC,CASRTPGQGSYEQYF
-,TRBJ1-3,TRBD1,TRBV19,15,TGTGCCAGTAGTGGGGGACAGAGCTCTGGAAACACCATATATTTT,CASSGGQSSGNTIYF
few,TRBJ1-4,-,TRBV27,14,TGTGCCAGCAGTTTAATGGGGCGTAGTGAAAAACTGTTTTTT,CASSLMGRSEKLFF
-,TRBJ1-2,-,TRBV7-2,13,TGTGCCAGCAGCTTACAGGCTAACTATGGCTACACCTTC,CASSLQANYGYTF
few,TRBJ2-7,-,TRBV5-6,9,TGTGCCAGCGGAGACGAGCAGTACTTC,CASGDEQYF
-,TRBJ1-5,-,TRBV25-1,15,TGTGCCAGCAGTGAGGGGGGGTTTGGTAATCAGCCCCAGCATTTT,CASSEGGFGNQPQHF
-,TRBJ1-2,-,TRBV7-2,15,TGTGCCAGCAGCTTAGTAGTACAGGGTACCAGTGGCTACACCTTC,CASSLVVQGTSGYTF
-,TRBJ1-2,-,TRBV11-2,13,TGTGCCAGCAGCCCCGACAGAGTTGAGGGCTACACCTTC,CASSPDRVEGYTF
-,TRBJ1-4,TRBD1,TRBV5-1,15,TGCGCCAGCAGATTCGGACAGGGGGGGCGTGAAAAACTGTTTTTT,CASRFGQGGREKLFF
-,TRBJ2-1,TRBD1,TRBV2,14,TGTGCCAGCAGTGAAGCTGGGCGACAGGGGCTGGAGTTCTTC,CASSEAGRQGLEFF
-,TRBJ2-5,-,TRBV5-8,13,TGTGCCAGCAGCTTTCAAGGGGCACAGACCCAGTACTTC,CASSFQGAQTQYF
-,TRBJ1-2,TRBD1,TRBV11-1,14,TGTGCCAGCAGGGAAAGGGACAGCAGATATGGCTACACCTTC,CASRERDSRYGYTF
-,TRBJ1-2,-,TRBV9,14,TGTGCCAGCAGCGCTGGGAGGATTAACTATGGCTACACCTTC,CASSAGRINYGYTF
-,TRBJ1-2,TRBD1,TRBV5-4,14,TGTGCCAGCAGCCTGACAGGGATGATCTATGGCTACACCTTC,CASSLTGMIYGYTF
-,TRBJ2-1,TRBD2,TRBV14,17,TGTGCCAGCACCGATCGTGCGGCTAGCGGGATTAGGGATGAGCAGTTCTTC,CASTDRAASGIRDEQFF